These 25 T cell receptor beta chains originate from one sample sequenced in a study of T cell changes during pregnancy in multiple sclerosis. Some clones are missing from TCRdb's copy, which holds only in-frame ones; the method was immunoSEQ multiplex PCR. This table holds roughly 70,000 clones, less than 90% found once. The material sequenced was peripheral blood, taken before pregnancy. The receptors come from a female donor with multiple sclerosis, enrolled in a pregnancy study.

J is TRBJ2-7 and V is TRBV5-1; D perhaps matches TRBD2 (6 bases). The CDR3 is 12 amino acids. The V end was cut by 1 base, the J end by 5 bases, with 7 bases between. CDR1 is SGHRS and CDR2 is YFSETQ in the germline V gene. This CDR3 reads CASSLWGDEQYF. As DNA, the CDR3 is TGCGCCAGCAGCTTGTGGGGGGACGAGCAGTACTTC.

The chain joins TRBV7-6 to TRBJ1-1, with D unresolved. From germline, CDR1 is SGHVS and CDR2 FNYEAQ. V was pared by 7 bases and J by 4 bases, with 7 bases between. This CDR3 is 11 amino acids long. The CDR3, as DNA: TGTGCCAGCATTACGGGCACTGAAGCTTTCTTT. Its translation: CASITGTEAFF. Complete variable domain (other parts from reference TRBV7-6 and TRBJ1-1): GAGVSQSPRYKVTKRGQDVALRCDPISGHVSLYWYRQALGQGPEFLTYFNYEAQQDKSGLPNDRFSAERPEGSISTLTIQRTEQRDSAMYRCASITGTEAFFGQGTRLTVV.

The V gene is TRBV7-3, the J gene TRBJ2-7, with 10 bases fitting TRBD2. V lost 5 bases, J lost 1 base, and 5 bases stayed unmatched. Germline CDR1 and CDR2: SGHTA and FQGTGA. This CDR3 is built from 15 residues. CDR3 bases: TGTGCCAGCAGCCCAACTAGCGGGGCTTCCTACGAGCAGTACTTC. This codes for CASSPTSGASYEQYF.

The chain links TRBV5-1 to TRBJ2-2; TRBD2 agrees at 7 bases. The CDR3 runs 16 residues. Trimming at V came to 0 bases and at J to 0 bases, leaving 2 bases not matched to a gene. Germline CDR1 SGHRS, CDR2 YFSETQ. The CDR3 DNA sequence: TGCGCCAGCAGCTTGGGGGCGGGAGCGAACACCGGGGAGCTGTTTTTT. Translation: CASSLGAGANTGELFF.

The DNA for the CDR3 is TGCGCCAGCAGCCAAGATACTAGCAGGAGATACAATGAGCAGTTCTTC. Amino acid sequence: CASSQDTSRRYNEQFF. The genes are TRBV4-1 and TRBJ2-1; a weak D match, TRBD2 (6 bases). The V and J ends lost 0 bases and 4 bases respectively, with 13 bases between them. CDR1 and CDR2 from the germline V gene are MGHRA and YSYEKL. The CDR3 length is 16 residues.

The DNA of the CDR3 is TGTGCCAGCAGCTCCGTACTAGCGGGATCCGGGGCCAACGTCCTGACTTTC. The encoded protein is CASSSVLAGSGANVLTF. The V gene is TRBV7-9, the J gene TRBJ2-6, with TRBD2 identical over 10 bases. The CDR3 is made up of 17 amino acids. V lost 4 bases to trimming and J lost 4 bases; unmatched junction nucleotides: 7. Germline loops: CDR1 SEHNR, CDR2 FQNEAQ (reference sequence).

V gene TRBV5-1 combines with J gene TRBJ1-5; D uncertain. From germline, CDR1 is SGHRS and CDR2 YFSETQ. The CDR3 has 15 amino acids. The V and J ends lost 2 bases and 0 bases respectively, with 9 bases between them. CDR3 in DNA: TGCGCCAGCAGCTTCGGAGAAGCTAGCAATCAGCCCCAGCATTTT. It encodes CASSFGEASNQPQHF.

CDR3 amino acids: CASRATGSAEAFF. In DNA form, the CDR3 reads TGTGCCAGCAGAGCCACAGGGAGCGCTGAAGCTTTCTTT. This chain connects TRBV2 to TRBJ1-1; possibly TRBD1 for D (6 bases). Trimming stripped 6 bases from V and 6 bases from J, with 14 bases between. CDR3 size: 13 residues. The germline gives CDR1 SNHLY, CDR2 FYNNEI.

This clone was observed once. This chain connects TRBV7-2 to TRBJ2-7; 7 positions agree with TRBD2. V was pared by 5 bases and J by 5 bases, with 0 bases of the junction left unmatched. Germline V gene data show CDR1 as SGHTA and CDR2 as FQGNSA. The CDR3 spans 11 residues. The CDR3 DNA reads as TGTGCCAGCAGCCGGGAGGACGAGCAGTACTTC. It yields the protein CASSREDEQYF.

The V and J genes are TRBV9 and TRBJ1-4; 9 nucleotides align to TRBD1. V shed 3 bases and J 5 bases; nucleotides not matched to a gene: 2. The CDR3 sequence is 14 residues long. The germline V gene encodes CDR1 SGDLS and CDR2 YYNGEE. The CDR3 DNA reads TGTGCCAGCAGCGCGACAGGGGGGAATGAAAAACTGTTTTTT. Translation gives CASSATGGNEKLFF.

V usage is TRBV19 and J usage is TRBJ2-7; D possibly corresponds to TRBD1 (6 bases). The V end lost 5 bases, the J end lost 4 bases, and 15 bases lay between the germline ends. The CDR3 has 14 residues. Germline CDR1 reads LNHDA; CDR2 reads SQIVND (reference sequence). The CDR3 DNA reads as TGTGCCAGTAGTGGAACGGGACAACCTTACGAGCAGTACTTC. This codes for CASSGTGQPYEQYF. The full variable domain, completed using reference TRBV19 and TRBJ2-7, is DGGITQSPKYLFRKEGQNVTLSCEQNLNHDAMYWYRQDPGQGLRLIYYSQIVNDFQKGDIAEGYSVSREKKESFPLTVTSAQKNPTAFYLCASSGTGQPYEQYFGPGTRLTVT.

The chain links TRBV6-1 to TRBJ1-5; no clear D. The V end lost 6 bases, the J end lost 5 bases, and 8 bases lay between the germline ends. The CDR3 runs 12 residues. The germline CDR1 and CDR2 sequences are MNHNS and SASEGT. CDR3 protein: CASSLAYQPQHF. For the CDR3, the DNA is TGTGCCAGCAGCTTGGCCTATCAGCCCCAGCATTTT.

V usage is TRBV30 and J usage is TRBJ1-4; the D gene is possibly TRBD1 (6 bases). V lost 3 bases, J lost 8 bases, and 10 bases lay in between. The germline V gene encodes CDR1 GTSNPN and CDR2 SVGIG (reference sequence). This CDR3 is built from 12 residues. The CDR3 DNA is TGTGCCTGGAGCAGGGGAGAAGAAAAACTGTTTTTT. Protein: CAWSRGEEKLFF.

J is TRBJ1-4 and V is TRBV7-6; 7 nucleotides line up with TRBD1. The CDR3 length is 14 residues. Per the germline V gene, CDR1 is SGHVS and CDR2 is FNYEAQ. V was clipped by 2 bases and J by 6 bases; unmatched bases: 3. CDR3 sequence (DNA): TGTGCCAGCAGCTTATGGGACAGAGATGAAAAACTGTTTTTT. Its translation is CASSLWDRDEKLFF.

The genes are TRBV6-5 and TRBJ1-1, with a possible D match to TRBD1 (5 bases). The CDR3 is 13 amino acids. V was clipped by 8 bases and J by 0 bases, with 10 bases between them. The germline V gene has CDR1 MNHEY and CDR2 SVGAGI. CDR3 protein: CASGGFLNTEAFF. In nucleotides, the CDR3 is TGTGCCAGCGGGGGGTTCCTGAACACTGAAGCTTTCTTT.

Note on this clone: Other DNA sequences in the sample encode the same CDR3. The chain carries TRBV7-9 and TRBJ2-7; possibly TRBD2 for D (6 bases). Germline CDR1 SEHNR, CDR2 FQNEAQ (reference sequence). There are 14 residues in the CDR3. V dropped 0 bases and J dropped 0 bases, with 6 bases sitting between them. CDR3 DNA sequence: TGTGCCAGCAGCTTAGCGGGGGGCTCCTACGAGCAGTACTTC. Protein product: CASSLAGGSYEQYF.

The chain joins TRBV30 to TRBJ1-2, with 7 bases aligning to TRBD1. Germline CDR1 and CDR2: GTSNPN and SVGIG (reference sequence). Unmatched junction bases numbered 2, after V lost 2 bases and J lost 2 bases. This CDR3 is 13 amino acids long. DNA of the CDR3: TGTGCCTGGAGTCCAGGGGGAAACTATGGCTACACCTTC. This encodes CAWSPGGNYGYTF. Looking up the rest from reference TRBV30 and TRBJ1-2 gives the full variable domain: SQTIHQWPATLVQPVGSPLSLECTVEGTSNPNLYWYRQAAGRGLQLLFYSVGIGQISSEVPQNLSASRPQDRQFILSSKKLLLSDSGFYLCAWSPGGNYGYTFGSGTRLTVV.

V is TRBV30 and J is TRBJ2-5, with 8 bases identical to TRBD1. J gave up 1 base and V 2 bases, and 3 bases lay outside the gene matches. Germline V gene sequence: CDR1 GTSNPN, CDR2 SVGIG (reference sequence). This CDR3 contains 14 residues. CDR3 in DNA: TGTGCCTGGAGTAAGACAGGGGCCCAAGAGACCCAGTACTTC. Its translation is CAWSKTGAQETQYF.

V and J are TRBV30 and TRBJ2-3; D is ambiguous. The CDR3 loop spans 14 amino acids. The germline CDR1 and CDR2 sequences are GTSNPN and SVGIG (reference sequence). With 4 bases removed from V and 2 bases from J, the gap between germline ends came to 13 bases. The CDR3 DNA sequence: TGTGCCTGGAACGAGCTCCTGTTCACAGATACGCAGTATTTT. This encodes CAWNELLFTDTQYF.

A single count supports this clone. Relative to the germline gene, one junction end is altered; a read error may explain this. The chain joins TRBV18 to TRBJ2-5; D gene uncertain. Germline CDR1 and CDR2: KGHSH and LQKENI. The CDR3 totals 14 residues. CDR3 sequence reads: CASSPGQAQGTQYF. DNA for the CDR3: TGTGCCAGCTCACCAGGGCAGGCTCAAGGGACCCAGTACTTC.

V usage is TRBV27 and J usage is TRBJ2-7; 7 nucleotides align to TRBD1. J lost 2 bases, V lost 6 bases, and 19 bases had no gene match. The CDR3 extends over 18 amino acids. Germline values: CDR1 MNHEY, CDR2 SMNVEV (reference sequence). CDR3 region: CASSQKAIRRQGPYEQYF. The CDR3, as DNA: TGTGCCAGCAGCCAGAAAGCGATAAGACGACAGGGACCCTACGAGCAGTACTTC.

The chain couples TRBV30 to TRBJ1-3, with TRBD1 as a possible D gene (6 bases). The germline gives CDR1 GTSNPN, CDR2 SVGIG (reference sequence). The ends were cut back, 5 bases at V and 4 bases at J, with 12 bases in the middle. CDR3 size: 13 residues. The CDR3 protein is CAWQTGLGNTIYF. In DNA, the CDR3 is TGTGCCTGGCAGACAGGTCTGGGAAACACCATATATTTT.

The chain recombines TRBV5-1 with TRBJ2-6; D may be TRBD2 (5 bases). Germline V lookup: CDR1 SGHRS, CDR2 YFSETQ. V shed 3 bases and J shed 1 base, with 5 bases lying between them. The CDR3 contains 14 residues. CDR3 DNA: TGCGCCAGCAGCTCGGGGTCTGGGGCCAACGTCCTGACTTTC. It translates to CASSSGSGANVLTF.

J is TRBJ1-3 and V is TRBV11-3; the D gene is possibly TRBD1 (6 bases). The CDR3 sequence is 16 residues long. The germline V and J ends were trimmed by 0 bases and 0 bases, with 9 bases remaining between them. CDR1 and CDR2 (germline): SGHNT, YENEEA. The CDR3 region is CASSLDSGASGNTIYF. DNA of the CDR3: TGTGCCAGCAGCTTAGATTCAGGGGCCTCTGGAAACACCATATATTTT.

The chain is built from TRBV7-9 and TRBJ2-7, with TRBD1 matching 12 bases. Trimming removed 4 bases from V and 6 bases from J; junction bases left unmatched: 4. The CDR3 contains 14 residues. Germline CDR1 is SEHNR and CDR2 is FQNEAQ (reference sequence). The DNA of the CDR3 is TGTGCCAGCAGCTCGGGACAGGGGGCGGTCGAGCAGTACTTC. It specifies CASSSGQGAVEQYF.